This paragraph reports one T cell receptor beta chain. Germline assignment: CDR1 MNHEY and CDR2 SVGAGI. V dropped 2 bases and J dropped 10 bases, with 14 bases sitting between them. The CDR3 has 13 residues. Here immunoSEQ multiplex PCR was the method, and the copy in TCRdb shows in-frame clones only, minus some. The sample shows about 190,000 clones, over 65% of them seen only once. This sample is part of a study of cytomegalovirus exposure and HLA in healthy donors. The sample was PBMCs. V usage is TRBV6-5 and J usage is TRBJ2-5; D not resolved. This sequence originates from a man aged 18-30 years in good health and CMV-seropositive. The CDR3 DNA sequence: TGTGCCAGCAGTTACAGTCCTTCGGTTGTCCAGTACTTC. This codes for CASSYSPSVVQYF.